The sequence of this T cell receptor beta chain was determined in a study of T-cell reconstitution after alpha-beta-depleted transplantation in children. The germline CDR1 and CDR2 sequences are ENHRY and SYGVKD. The V gene end was trimmed by 7 bases and the J gene end by 5 bases; junction bases not matched to a gene: 8. This CDR3 spans 14 amino acids. Unique molecular identifiers were built into the TCRbeta library. TCRdb redid the calling of the PCR reads with MiXCR, one entry per CDR3 protein. The repertoire holds some 200,000 distinct CDR3 sequences, with roughly 8.1% as singletons. The material was PBMCs, mostly from graft donor cells, obtained 360 days after TCRalphabeta/CD19-depleted stem cell transplant. The chain uses TRBV10-3 and TRBJ1-1; 9 bases match TRBD1. This clonotype was sampled from a male patient between 2 and 10 years old who had a stem cell transplant for acute myeloid leukemia, so the T cells may come from the graft donor. In DNA form, the CDR3 reads TGTGCCATCACGGGAAGACAGGGGGAAACTGAAGCTTTCTTT. Its protein is CAITGRQGETEAFF.